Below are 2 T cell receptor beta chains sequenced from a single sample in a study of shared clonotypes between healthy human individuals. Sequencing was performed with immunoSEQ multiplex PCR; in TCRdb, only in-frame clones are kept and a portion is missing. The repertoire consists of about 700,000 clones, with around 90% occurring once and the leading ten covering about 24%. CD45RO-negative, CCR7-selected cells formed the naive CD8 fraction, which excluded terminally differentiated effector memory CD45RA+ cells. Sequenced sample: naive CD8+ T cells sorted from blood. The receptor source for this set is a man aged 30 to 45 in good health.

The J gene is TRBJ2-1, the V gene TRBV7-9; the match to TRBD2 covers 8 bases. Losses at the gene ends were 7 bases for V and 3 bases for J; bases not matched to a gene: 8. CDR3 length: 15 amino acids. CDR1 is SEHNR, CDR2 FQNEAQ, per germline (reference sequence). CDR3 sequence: CASTQKREFYNEQFF. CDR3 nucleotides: TGTGCCAGCACCCAGAAGCGGGAGTTCTACAATGAGCAGTTCTTC.

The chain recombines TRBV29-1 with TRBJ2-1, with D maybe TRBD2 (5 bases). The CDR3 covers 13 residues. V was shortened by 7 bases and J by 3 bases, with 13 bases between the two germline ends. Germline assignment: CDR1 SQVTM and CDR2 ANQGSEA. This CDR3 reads CSATAELYNEQFF. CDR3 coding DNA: TGCAGCGCTACAGCGGAACTCTACAATGAGCAGTTCTTC.